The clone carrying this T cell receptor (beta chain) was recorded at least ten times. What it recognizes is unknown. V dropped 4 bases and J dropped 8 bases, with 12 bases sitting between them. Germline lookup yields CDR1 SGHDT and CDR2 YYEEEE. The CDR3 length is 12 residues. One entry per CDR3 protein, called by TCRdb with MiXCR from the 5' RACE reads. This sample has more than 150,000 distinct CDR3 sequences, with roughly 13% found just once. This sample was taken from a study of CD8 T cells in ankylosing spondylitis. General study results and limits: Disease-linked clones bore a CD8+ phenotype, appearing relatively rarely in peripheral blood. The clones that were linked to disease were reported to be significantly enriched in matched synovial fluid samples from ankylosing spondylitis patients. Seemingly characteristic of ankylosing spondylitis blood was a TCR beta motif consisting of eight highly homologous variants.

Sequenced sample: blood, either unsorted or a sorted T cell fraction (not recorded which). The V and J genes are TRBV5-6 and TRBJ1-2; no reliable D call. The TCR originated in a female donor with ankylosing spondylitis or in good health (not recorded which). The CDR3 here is CASSPDTGGYTF. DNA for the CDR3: TGTGCCAGCAGCCCGGATACGGGAGGCTACACCTTC.